One and the same sample provided the 4 T cell receptor beta chains below, sequenced in a study of blood T cell repertoires in COVID-19. Generated by immunoSEQ multiplex PCR, the TCRdb table keeps only in-frame clones and is missing some. The sample contains some 99,000 clones, approximately 72% of which appear only once. The sequenced sample was peripheral blood. These receptor sequences come from a man between 65 and 80 years old with acute or convalescent COVID-19.

The chain combines TRBV20-1 with TRBJ2-3, with TRBD1 matching over 9 bases. The CDR3 has 16 amino acids. The germline CDR1 and CDR2 sequences are DFQATT and SNEGSKA (reference sequence). Losses at the gene ends were 3 bases for V and 7 bases for J; bases not matched to a gene: 14. Written as DNA, the CDR3 is TGCAGTGCTAGTGGAGGTTCGGGACAGGGTATGAATACGCAGTATTTT. Translation: CSASGGSGQGMNTQYF.

This clone was counted only a few times. The genes are TRBV10-3 and TRBJ1-2; 7 bases line up with TRBD1. V shed 2 bases and J 6 bases; nucleotides not matched to a gene: 6. The CDR3 has 14 amino acids. Germline V gene data show CDR1 as ENHRY and CDR2 as SYGVKD. CDR3 sequence (DNA): TGTGCCATCAGTGAGAGGGGACAGATTCATGGCTACACCTTC. As protein: CAISERGQIHGYTF.

The chain uses TRBV29-1 and TRBJ2-1, with 9 nucleotides matching TRBD2. Germline V gene sequence: CDR1 SQVTM, CDR2 ANQGSEA. Trimming at V came to 4 bases and at J to 10 bases, leaving 8 bases not matched to a gene. The CDR3 covers 13 residues. The CDR3 region is CSVAWLAGLEQFF. CDR3 sequence (DNA): TGCAGCGTTGCTTGGCTAGCGGGATTAGAGCAGTTCTTC.

This clone has only one observation. The chain has TRBV2 and TRBJ1-5, with 7 bases that match TRBD1. With V trimmed by 11 bases and J by 4 bases, 8 bases remained unmatched. The length of the CDR3 is 13 residues. Germline CDR1 reads SNHLY; CDR2 reads FYNNEI. CDR3 sequence (DNA): TGTGCCGCAATGAGGGACAGTAATCAGCCCCAGCATTTT. The encoded protein is CAAMRDSNQPQHF.